A single sample gave rise to the 28 T cell receptor beta chains below, sequenced in a study of T cell responses to AZD1222 COVID-19 vaccine. Only in-frame clones appear in the TCRdb table, and some are missing; sequencing was by immunoSEQ multiplex PCR. The sample consists of approximately 150,000 clones, 70% to 90% of them appearing once. This sample comprised peripheral blood, obtained 28 days after the second AZD1222 dose. These receptors all come from an adult who received the AZD1222 COVID-19 vaccine.

This clone was seen a handful of times. The V and J genes are TRBV4-1 and TRBJ1-5; no firm D call. This CDR3 has 13 amino acids. Between the trimmed V and J ends, which lost 1 base and 8 bases, there was a span of 9 bases. Looked up from germline, CDR1 is MGHRA and CDR2 is YSYEKL. The DNA for the CDR3 is TGCGCCAGCAGCCAAGTTGGAAGTGAGCCCCAGCATTTT. It yields the protein CASSQVGSEPQHF.

The genes are TRBV25-1 and TRBJ1-2; 9 bases line up with TRBD1. The CDR3 sequence is 14 residues long. J lost 8 bases, V lost 3 bases, and 7 bases had no gene match. Germline loops: CDR1 MGHDK, CDR2 SYGVNS. CDR3 DNA: TGTGCCAGCAGTGATCTGAAACAGGGGGCGGGCTACACCTTC. Translation gives CASSDLKQGAGYTF.

The V and J genes are TRBV7-9 and TRBJ1-2; weak D call: TRBD1 (5 bases). CDR1 is SEHNR and CDR2 is FQNEAQ in the germline V gene (reference sequence). This CDR3 region has 14 residues. V was pared by 3 bases and J by 8 bases, with 16 bases between. This chain's CDR3 is CASSFGDRSKGYTF. The CDR3 nucleotides are TGTGCCAGCAGCTTCGGGGACCGATCTAAGGGCTACACCTTC.

Turning to this clone: The identical CDR3 is also encoded by other nucleotide sequences in the sample. The chain uses TRBV20-1 and TRBJ2-1; no definite D call. Trimming took off 6 bases at V and 9 bases at J, with 3 bases between the two ends. The germline V gene has CDR1 DFQATT and CDR2 SNEGSKA (reference sequence). The CDR3 length is 8 residues. The CDR3 protein is CSASEQFF. Written as DNA, the CDR3 is TGCAGTGCCAGTGAGCAGTTCTTC.

The V call is TRBV5-6, the J call TRBJ1-6; D is perhaps TRBD1 (6 bases). The CDR3 totals 16 residues. Germline lookup yields CDR1 SGHDT and CDR2 YYEEEE. The V and J ends lost 2 bases and 3 bases respectively, with 12 bases between them. Here the CDR3 reads CASSFTTGFYNSPLHF. DNA for the CDR3: TGTGCCAGCAGCTTTACGACAGGTTTCTATAATTCACCCCTCCACTTT.

The chain carries TRBV27 and TRBJ1-1; possible D gene TRBD1, 5 bases. The CDR3 has 17 amino acids. Germline loops: CDR1 MNHEY, CDR2 SMNVEV (reference sequence). The V and J ends lost 6 bases and 1 base respectively, with 21 bases between them. The CDR3 nucleotides are TGTGCCAGCAGCTACTACGGGGCAGGCTCGGGGAACACTGAAGCTTTCTTT. This translates into CASSYYGAGSGNTEAFF.

This clone occurred a few times. CDR3 sequence: CASKREGDTYEQYF. CDR3 in DNA: TGTGCCAGCAAACGGGAAGGGGATACCTACGAGCAGTACTTC. The chain carries TRBV27 and TRBJ2-7; D may be TRBD1 or TRBD2 (5 bases each). The CDR3 is 14 residues long. CDR1 is MNHEY, CDR2 SMNVEV, per germline (reference sequence). The V and J ends lost 7 bases and 2 bases respectively, with 15 bases between them.

V usage is TRBV9 and J usage is TRBJ2-3; a possible D gene is TRBD1 (6 bases). This CDR3 is 15 amino acids long. Trimming stripped 4 bases from V and 2 bases from J, with 14 bases between. Germline V gives CDR1 SGDLS, CDR2 YYNGEE. The CDR3 reads CASSPGRTDTDTQYF. The CDR3 DNA follows: TGTGCCAGCAGCCCCGGTCGGACAGACACAGATACGCAGTATTTT.

The CDR3 reads CASREGQGRGGTEAFF. Here the CDR3 DNA reads TGCGCCAGCAGGGAGGGACAGGGAAGAGGAGGCACTGAAGCTTTCTTT. V gene TRBV23-1 combines with J gene TRBJ1-1; 9 bases fit TRBD1. TRBV23-1 is designated an ORF whose function remains uncertain. This CDR3 has 16 residues. Trimming took 6 bases from V and 4 from J; bases not matched to a gene: 12.

The gene calls are TRBV9 and TRBJ1-3; D possibly corresponds to TRBD1 (5 bases). The V and J ends lost 2 bases and 0 bases respectively, with 9 bases between them. This CDR3 spans 15 amino acids. Germline-derived CDR1 and CDR2 are SGDLS and YYNGEE. The CDR3 here is CASSVDTNSGNTIYF. CDR3 bases: TGTGCCAGCAGCGTGGACACCAACTCTGGAAACACCATATATTTT.

The genes are TRBV29-1 and TRBJ2-7; a possible D gene is TRBD1 (5 bases). CDR1 SQVTM and CDR2 ANQGSEA come from the germline V gene. V was shortened by 1 base and J by 6 bases, with 13 bases between the two germline ends. This CDR3 has 13 amino acids. In nucleotides, the CDR3 is TGCAGCGTTGAAGGGCAGGGTACGATCGAGCAGTACTTC. It encodes CSVEGQGTIEQYF.

This chain joins TRBV29-1 and TRBJ2-7, with a tentative D call TRBD1 (5 bases). V lost 5 bases to trimming and J lost 3 bases, with 17 bases between them. The length of the CDR3 is 14 residues. Germline CDR1 reads SQVTM; CDR2 reads ANQGSEA. The chain's CDR3 is CSVFQGTVVYEQYF. As DNA, the CDR3 is TGCAGCGTTTTTCAGGGCACCGTCGTCTACGAGCAGTACTTC.

The gene calls are TRBV2 and TRBJ1-2, with TRBD1 matching over 7 bases. Per germline, CDR1 SNHLY and CDR2 FYNNEI. This CDR3 has 13 residues. V trimming: 6 bases; J trimming: 2 bases; junction bases outside the gene matches: 3. CDR3 region: CASRSTGNYGYTF. CDR3 sequence (DNA): TGTGCCAGCAGATCGACAGGGAACTATGGCTACACCTTC.

This clone was detected a few times. This chain links TRBV3-1 (or the pseudogene TRBV3-2) with TRBJ1-2; unclear D gene. The CDR3 loop spans 13 amino acids. Germline values: CDR1 LGHDT, CDR2 YNNKEL (reference sequence). V was cut by 1 base and J by 6 bases, with 9 bases left in between. The chain's CDR3 is CASSQVASNGYTF. Here the CDR3 DNA reads TGTGCCAGCAGCCAAGTGGCGAGCAATGGCTACACCTTC.

The V gene is TRBV2, the J gene TRBJ2-4; 7 bases are shared with TRBD1. With 4 bases clipped from V and 8 bases from J, the junction kept 8 bases outside the gene matches. The V gene's germline CDR1 is SNHLY and CDR2 FYNNEI. This CDR3 contains 14 residues. The CDR3 is CASSVTGRFDIQYF. In nucleotides, the CDR3 is TGTGCCAGCAGTGTGACAGGGCGGTTCGACATTCAGTACTTC.

The chain joins TRBV7-6 to TRBJ2-7, with 7 bases aligning to TRBD2. This CDR3 is built from 13 residues. The V gene end was trimmed by 1 base and the J gene end by 4 bases; junction bases not matched to a gene: 1. Germline CDR1 reads SGHVS; CDR2 reads FNYEAQ. CDR3 sequence reads: CASSLEGGYEQYF. The CDR3, as DNA: TGTGCCAGCAGCTTAGAGGGAGGGTACGAGCAGTACTTC.

The chain combines TRBV10-3 with TRBJ2-3, with 11 nucleotides matching TRBD2. Germline CDR1 ENHRY, CDR2 SYGVKD. This CDR3 has 14 residues. V lost 9 bases and J lost 6; bases outside the gene matches: 8. CDR3 sequence: CAIHSGGAMDTQYF. The CDR3 DNA is TGTGCCATTCATAGCGGGGGGGCCATGGATACGCAGTATTTT.

The chain carries TRBV5-6 and TRBJ1-2; D is uncertain. Trimming stripped 1 base from V and 5 bases from J, with 6 bases between. Germline CDR1 SGHDT, CDR2 YYEEEE. This CDR3 contains 12 residues. CDR3 DNA sequence: TGTGCCAGCAGCTTGAAAGATTATGGCTACACCTTC. This codes for CASSLKDYGYTF.

This clone was observed a single time. The chain combines TRBV3-1 (or the pseudogene TRBV3-2) with TRBJ1-2; weak D call: TRBD1 (6 bases). This CDR3 has 14 amino acids. V was shortened by 5 bases and J by 4 bases, with 14 bases between the two germline ends. Germline V lookup: CDR1 LGHDT, CDR2 YNNKEL (reference sequence). CDR3 sequence reads: CASSSPQGPYGYTF. In DNA form, the CDR3 reads TGTGCCAGCAGCTCTCCTCAGGGGCCCTATGGCTACACCTTC.

The chain carries TRBV28 and TRBJ2-2, with D tentatively TRBD1 (5 bases). Germline values: CDR1 MDHEN, CDR2 SYDVKM. The CDR3 runs to 16 residues. The V gene lost 0 bases and the J gene lost 0 bases, with 8 bases spanning the gap. The CDR3 loop reads CASSLWEGANTGELFF. Here the CDR3 DNA reads TGTGCCAGCAGTTTATGGGAAGGGGCGAACACCGGGGAGCTGTTTTTT.

The J gene is TRBJ2-5, the V gene TRBV29-1; D uncertain. Between the trimmed V and J ends, which lost 3 bases and 1 base, there was a span of 9 bases. This CDR3 has 13 residues. Germline loops: CDR1 SQVTM, CDR2 ANQGSEA. The CDR3 is CSVEAVIQETQYF. CDR3 in DNA: TGCAGCGTTGAGGCGGTAATCCAAGAGACCCAGTACTTC.

This chain uses TRBV24-1 with TRBJ2-3; 8 bases match TRBD1. The CDR3 is made up of 16 amino acids. Germline CDR1 and CDR2: KGHDR and SFDVKD. V lost 4 bases and J lost 4; bases outside the gene matches: 9. CDR3: CATSETSGQGADTQYF. In DNA form, the CDR3 reads TGTGCCACCAGTGAAACCTCAGGACAGGGTGCAGATACGCAGTATTTT.

This sequence joins TRBV6-5 and TRBJ1-2; D is uncertain. Germline V gives CDR1 MNHEY, CDR2 SVGAGI. CDR3 length: 12 amino acids. V was trimmed by 8 bases and J by 1 base, leaving 8 bases between them. The CDR3 DNA sequence: TGTGCCAGCGCCGACTTTAACTATGGCTACACCTTC. Residues: CASADFNYGYTF.

As concerns this clone: An end of the junction differs from the germline gene, which may be a read error. V and J are TRBV19 and TRBJ2-1, with D hard to call. The length of the CDR3 is 14 residues. Germline-derived CDR1 and CDR2 are LNHDA and SQIVND (reference sequence). This chain's CDR3 is CASSIPASLNAQFF. The CDR3 DNA sequence: TGTGCCAGTAGTATTCCCGCCTCCCTCAATGCGCAGTTCTTC.

The DNA of the CDR3 is TGTGCCAGCAGTGAATCCTTCAGGGGTTGGGGCTACACCTTC. It translates to CASSESFRGWGYTF. The chain recombines TRBV2 with TRBJ1-2; TRBD1 is a possible D gene (6 bases). CDR1 and CDR2 from the germline V gene are SNHLY and FYNNEI. The CDR3 extends over 14 amino acids. V shed 2 bases and J shed 8 bases, with 15 bases lying between them. Combining the CDR3 with reference TRBV2 and TRBJ1-2 gives the whole variable domain EPEVTQTPSHQVTQMGQEVILRCVPISNHLYFYWYRQILGQKVEFLVSFYNNEISEKSEIFDDQFSVERPDGSNFTLKIRSTKLEDSAMYFCASSESFRGWGYTFGSGTRLTVV.

The genes are TRBV10-3 and TRBJ2-7; D may be TRBD1 (6 bases). Trimming shortened V by 10 bases and J by 2 bases, and 12 bases separated the two germline ends. Germline CDR1 and CDR2: ENHRY and SYGVKD. The CDR3 totals 12 residues. In nucleotides, the CDR3 is TGTGCCACCGTGGACAGTACCTACGAGCAGTACTTC. This sequence encodes CATVDSTYEQYF.

This clone was seen just once. This rearrangement joins TRBV10-3 to TRBJ2-7; D is perhaps TRBD2 (6 bases). V was cut by 4 bases and J by 5 bases, with 15 bases left in between. The length of the CDR3 is 14 residues. Looked up from germline, CDR1 is ENHRY and CDR2 is SYGVKD. The DNA of the CDR3 is TGTGCCATCAGTGTCCTCCGGGAGTCCCACGAGCAGTACTTC. Protein product: CAISVLRESHEQYF.

The chain carries TRBV27 and TRBJ2-1; D might be TRBD1 (6 bases). Germline CDR1 MNHEY, CDR2 SMNVEV (reference sequence). The CDR3 loop spans 15 amino acids. Trimming took off 5 bases at V and 0 bases at J, with 11 bases between the two ends. The CDR3 spells CASSPDRSSYNEQFF. The CDR3 nucleotides are TGTGCCAGCAGTCCAGACAGGAGCTCCTACAATGAGCAGTTCTTC.